This T cell receptor (beta chain) derives from a study of shared clonotypes between healthy human individuals. Turning to the study itself: Researchers assigned three CD4 naive, three CD4 memory, two CD8 naive and one CD8 memory plate to each donor.

Study findings and constraints: Clonotypes which were not shared had lower generation probabilities than clonotypes that all four donors shared.

The V gene's germline CDR1 is MNHNS and CDR2 SASEGT. This CDR3 has 13 amino acids. J gave up 2 bases and V 6 bases, and 2 bases lay outside the gene matches. The table came from immunoSEQ multiplex PCR; TCRdb's copy has only in-frame clones and leaves some out. The sample has 2,100,000 or so clones; approximately 94% are singletons. A note on this clone: No antigen is known for it.

Sequencing used naive CD4+ T cells sorted from blood. Subset defined: CD45RA+ positively selected. V usage is TRBV6-1 and J usage is TRBJ2-5, with TRBD1 identical over 8 bases. The origin of this receptor is a man younger than 35 in good health. The CDR3 sequence: CASSRDRQETQYF. The DNA of the CDR3 is TGTGCCAGCAGCCGGGACAGGCAAGAGACCCAGTACTTC.